This T cell receptor beta chain originates from a study of blood T cell repertoires in COVID-19. Study overall: Sites in the United States, Italy and Spain provided acute and convalescent COVID-19 samples. The analysed material was cDNA or gDNA that came from T cells, B-cell-depleted T cells, or PBMCs.

In the original workflow: Quantification of nucleated cells was approximated via reference gene primer amplification. TCRdb's table, derived via immunoSEQ multiplex PCR, lists solely in-frame clones and lacks some. The V and J calls and clone size were taken over from that table, and D and trimming were inferred from the DNA. The table records roughly 13,000 clones, about 73% of them present only once. This sequence originates from a human donor in a cohort sampled during active COVID-19. Sequences were obtained from peripheral blood.

The CDR3 loop is CASSLDRQGPEKLFF. CDR3 coding DNA: TGTGCCAGCAGCTTAGATCGACAGGGACCTGAAAAACTGTTTTTT. The gene calls are TRBV11-2 and TRBJ1-4; 7 bases line up with TRBD1. The V and J ends lost 0 bases and 7 bases, in that order; junction bases with no gene match: 5. Per germline, CDR1 SGHAT and CDR2 FQNNGV. This CDR3 region has 15 residues.